This T cell receptor beta chain was recorded in a study of blood T cell repertoires in COVID-19. Study-level information: PBMCs, B-cell-depleted T cells, or T cells provided the cDNA or gDNA that made up the material.

Sequencing was performed with immunoSEQ multiplex PCR; in TCRdb, only in-frame clones are kept and a portion is missing. There are 320,000 or so clones in the sample; about 88% occur only once, and roughly 1% lies in the top ten. This CDR3 comprises 13 residues. In germline, CDR1 is SEHNR, CDR2 FQNEAQ (reference sequence). V lost 5 bases and J lost 6, with 11 bases in between. The receptor was derived from a woman aged 25 to 45 who had recovered from COVID-19. V and J are TRBV7-9 and TRBJ2-1; no reliable D call. The sequencing input was PBMCs or T cells enriched from blood (not recorded which). The CDR3 here is CASSPTSSNEQFF. CDR3 coding DNA: TGTGCCAGCAGCCCTACGTCGTCCAATGAGCAGTTCTTC.